The 18 T cell receptor beta chains presented below share a single source sample, sequenced in a study of shared clonotypes between healthy human individuals. Sequencing used immunoSEQ multiplex PCR; TCRdb keeps in-frame clones, though not all of them. The sample includes about 300,000 clones, roughly 70% of them seen just once. Sequencing was carried out using memory CD4+ T cells sorted from blood. Sample subset: CD45RA-negative fraction. The receptors originated from a man aged 25-45 years in good health.

The chain uses TRBV15 and TRBJ2-3, with 8 positions matching TRBD1. J gave up 4 bases and V 1 base, and 4 bases lay outside the gene matches. The CDR3 runs to 15 residues. The V gene's germline CDR1 is LNHNV and CDR2 YYDKDF (reference sequence). CDR3 DNA: TGTGCCACCAGCAGAGGAGGACAGGGCGCAGATACGCAGTATTTT. Translated: CATSRGGQGADTQYF.

The chain uses TRBV5-1 and TRBJ2-7; TRBD2 matches at 14 bases. Germline CDR1 SGHRS, CDR2 YFSETQ. The CDR3 covers 14 residues. V shed 4 bases, J shed 6 bases, and the junction held 3 bases outside the gene matches. The CDR3 DNA follows: TGCGCCAGCAGCCTGGGACTAGCGGGAGTCGAGCAGTACTTC. It codes for CASSLGLAGVEQYF.

As to this clone: This CDR3 is also generated by other DNA sequences in the sample. The J gene is TRBJ1-1, the V gene TRBV2; D not certain. The V end was cut by 4 bases, the J end by 5 bases, with 11 bases between. There are 13 residues in the CDR3. The germline CDR1 and CDR2 sequences are SNHLY and FYNNEI. The CDR3 sequence: CASSGGAGTEAFF. The CDR3 nucleotides read TGTGCCAGCAGTGGGGGAGCGGGAACTGAAGCTTTCTTT.

The chain employs TRBV5-5 and TRBJ2-7; D is undetermined. The CDR3 sequence is 15 residues long. Germline CDR1 is SGHKS and CDR2 is YYEKEE (reference sequence). The V and J ends lost 0 bases and 3 bases respectively, with 13 bases between them. CDR3 sequence (DNA): TGTGCCAGCAGCTTGGGTGACATAGAGGTCTACGAGCAGTACTTC. Translating gives CASSLGDIEVYEQYF.

The chain links TRBV11-2 to TRBJ2-7; possible D gene TRBD2, 5 bases. The CDR3 consists of 13 residues. Germline V gene data show CDR1 as SGHAT and CDR2 as FQNNGV. Trimming took off 2 bases at V and 5 bases at J, with 10 bases between the two ends. This CDR3 reads CASSLSLRDEQYF. The CDR3 DNA sequence: TGTGCCAGCAGCTTATCTTTGCGGGACGAGCAGTACTTC.

The chain has TRBV18 and TRBJ1-5; D unclear. The CDR3 loop spans 12 amino acids. With 4 bases removed from V and 4 bases from J, the gap between germline ends came to 5 bases. The germline V gene encodes CDR1 KGHSH and CDR2 LQKENI. The CDR3 spells CASSLSNQPQHF. In DNA, the CDR3 is TGTGCCAGCTCACTAAGTAATCAGCCCCAGCATTTT.

The genes are TRBV28 and TRBJ1-2; no reliable D call. The CDR3 totals 13 residues. CDR1 and CDR2 (germline): MDHEN, SYDVKM. Trimming pared 0 bases from V and 5 bases from J, leaving 7 bases between. CDR3 residues: CASSLWATYGYTF. The CDR3, as DNA: TGTGCCAGCAGTTTATGGGCAACATATGGCTACACCTTC.

This clone came up many times. The V gene is TRBV5-5, the J gene TRBJ2-6, with no clear D. CDR3 length: 16 residues. V was clipped by 0 bases and J by 0 bases, with 7 bases between them. CDR1 is SGHKS and CDR2 is YYEKEE in the germline V gene (reference sequence). The chain's CDR3 is CASSLAELSGANVLTF. As DNA, the CDR3 is TGTGCCAGCAGCTTGGCGGAGCTCTCTGGGGCCAACGTCCTGACTTTC.

The chain couples TRBV27 to TRBJ1-1; D ambiguous. The CDR3 covers 14 residues. V was shortened by 0 bases and J by 11 bases, with 16 bases between the two germline ends. Germline V CDR1 and CDR2: MNHEY, SMNVEV (reference sequence). CDR3 sequence (DNA): TGTGCCAGCAGTTTATCTAGGGATCTTGGCTTTGCTTTCTTT. It translates to CASSLSRDLGFAFF.

The chain joins TRBV7-2 to TRBJ1-1; 8 bases match TRBD1. In germline, CDR1 is SGHTA, CDR2 FQGNSA. The ends lost 4 bases at V and 1 base at J; junction bases unmatched: 8. The CDR3 is 16 amino acids. CDR3 DNA sequence: TGTGCCAGCAGCTCCCGGACAGGGATCAGGAACACTGAAGCTTTCTTT. This sequence encodes CASSSRTGIRNTEAFF.

This clone turned up a few times. V is TRBV18 and J is TRBJ2-5, with a weak D call TRBD2 (7 bases). This CDR3 is built from 16 residues. Germline V gives CDR1 KGHSH, CDR2 LQKENI. V lost 3 bases and J lost 1, with 15 bases in between. CDR3 DNA: TGTGCCAGCTCACCTTCCTTAGGGGGGGCCCAAGAGACCCAGTACTTC. It translates to CASSPSLGGAQETQYF.

The V call is TRBV28, the J call TRBJ2-1; D perhaps matches TRBD1 (5 bases). V lost 1 base and J lost 6, with 10 bases in between. The CDR3 covers 14 residues. CDR1 and CDR2 from the germline V gene are MDHEN and SYDVKM. The CDR3 sequence: CASSLLQGGNEQFF. For the CDR3, the DNA is TGTGCCAGCAGTTTATTGCAGGGTGGCAATGAGCAGTTCTTC.

The V gene is TRBV7-9, the J gene TRBJ2-7; 7 bases align to TRBD1. The ends lost 3 bases at V and 4 bases at J; junction bases unmatched: 12. The CDR3 has 16 residues. Germline-derived CDR1 and CDR2 are SEHNR and FQNEAQ (reference sequence). CDR3 nucleotide sequence: TGTGCCAGCAGCTTCCCTCGGGGACAGCTAGGTTACGAGCAGTACTTC. This codes for CASSFPRGQLGYEQYF.

This sequence joins TRBV27 and TRBJ1-5; the D gene is possibly TRBD1 (5 bases). With 6 bases removed from V and 3 bases from J, the gap between germline ends came to 12 bases. The length of the CDR3 is 14 residues. The germline CDR1 and CDR2 sequences are MNHEY and SMNVEV (reference sequence). CDR3 nucleotides: TGTGCCAGCAGATCCGGGACCCCCAATCAGCCCCAGCATTTT. Its translation: CASRSGTPNQPQHF.

The gene calls are TRBV6-1 and TRBJ2-6; TRBD1 agrees at 9 bases. Germline CDR1 reads MNHNS; CDR2 reads SASEGT. The CDR3 extends over 18 amino acids. The trim removed 2 bases at V and 2 bases at J, leaving 7 bases unmatched. This chain's CDR3 is CASSETGTGRAGANVLTF. The DNA of the CDR3 is TGTGCCAGCAGTGAAACCGGGACAGGGAGGGCTGGGGCCAACGTCCTGACTTTC.

The rearrangement joins TRBV19 to TRBJ1-5; tentatively, D is TRBD1 (5 bases). Germline V gene lookup returns CDR1 LNHDA and CDR2 SQIVND (reference sequence). Trimming removed 4 bases at V and 7 bases at J, with 20 bases between. The CDR3 is 16 amino acids. DNA for the CDR3: TGTGCCAGTAGTAGTGTCAGGGTATCGGGTTACCAGCCCCAGCATTTT. It yields the protein CASSSVRVSGYQPQHF. Full variable domain (remainder filled in from reference TRBV19 and TRBJ1-5): DGGITQSPKYLFRKEGQNVTLSCEQNLNHDAMYWYRQDPGQGLRLIYYSQIVNDFQKGDIAEGYSVSREKKESFPLTVTSAQKNPTAFYLCASSSVRVSGYQPQHFGDGTRLSIL.

The V call is TRBV7-9, the J call TRBJ2-7; D possibly uses TRBD1 or TRBD2 (5 bases each). The germline V gene encodes CDR1 SEHNR and CDR2 FQNEAQ (reference sequence). The V end lost 5 bases, the J end lost 2 bases, and 16 bases lay between the germline ends. The CDR3 totals 15 residues. The CDR3 region has the DNA TGTGCCAGCAGCCGTTACGACATGGGGGCCTACGAGCAGTACTTC. It is translated as CASSRYDMGAYEQYF.

In its sample, this clone was seen a few times. V is TRBV9 and J is TRBJ1-1; a weak D match, TRBD1 (5 bases). V was trimmed by 4 bases and J by 5 bases, leaving 12 bases between them. The CDR3 is made up of 13 amino acids. Germline CDR1 SGDLS, CDR2 YYNGEE. CDR3 bases: TGTGCCAGCAGCCATGATGGGGGGACTGAAGCTTTCTTT. Translated: CASSHDGGTEAFF.